These 30 T cell receptor beta chains were sequenced from one sample in a study of T-cell memory formation after mild COVID-19. TCRdb analysed the 5' RACE reads with MiXCR anew, one entry per CDR3 protein. Among about 420,000 distinct CDR3 sequences listed, more than 20% were seen once. Source material: PBMCs or a T cell subset sorted from them (not recorded which). The receptors derive from an adult woman who had mild COVID-19 (a few samples of this study predate the infection). Cell type and time point are not known.

This clonotype was seen only a few times. CDR3 region: CASSEGPTIGGTSSSYNEQFF. Written as DNA, the CDR3 is TGCGCCAGCAGTGAGGGCCCCACAATTGGAGGGACTAGTTCGTCCTACAATGAGCAGTTCTTC. V usage is TRBV10-2 and J usage is TRBJ2-1; 8 positions match TRBD2. The germline gives CDR1 WSHSY, CDR2 SAAADI. There are 21 residues in the CDR3. The J segment lost 1 base and the V segment lost 2 bases, leaving 19 bases of the junction unmatched.

The rearrangement joins TRBV29-1 to TRBJ2-7, with TRBD2 as a possible D gene (6 bases). The CDR3 has 12 residues. CDR1 is SQVTM, CDR2 ANQGSEA, per germline. Trimming removed 4 bases from V and 2 bases from J, with 9 bases in between. In nucleotides, the CDR3 is TGCAGCGTTGTTTGGGGGGCCTACGAGCAGTACTTC. Amino acid sequence: CSVVWGAYEQYF.

This chain links TRBV27 with TRBJ2-1, with 9 positions matching TRBD2. Germline V CDR1 and CDR2: MNHEY, SMNVEV (reference sequence). The CDR3 is made up of 17 amino acids. V shed 3 bases and J 2 bases; nucleotides not matched to a gene: 8. CDR3 protein: CASSFQVLAGAYNEQFF. The DNA for the CDR3 is TGTGCCAGCAGTTTCCAAGTGTTAGCGGGAGCCTACAATGAGCAGTTCTTC.

The chain has TRBV6-5 and TRBJ2-3; D unclear. Trimming removed 0 bases from V and 5 bases from J, with 27 bases in between. The germline V gene has CDR1 MNHEY and CDR2 SVGAGI. The CDR3 is 20 residues long. CDR3 in amino acids: CASSYSTPVVTLQWVDTQYF. CDR3 sequence (DNA): TGTGCCAGCAGTTACTCGACCCCCGTGGTAACTCTCCAATGGGTAGATACGCAGTATTTT.

This clonotype has a handful of counts. The J gene is TRBJ2-1, the V gene TRBV5-5, with TRBD1 matching 8 bases. Germline CDR1 SGHKS, CDR2 YYEKEE (reference sequence). V shed 3 bases and J 0 bases; nucleotides not matched to a gene: 5. The CDR3 contains 16 residues. DNA of the CDR3: TGTGCCAGCAGCTGGACAGGGAGTATCTCCTACAATGAGCAGTTCTTC. Its translation: CASSWTGSISYNEQFF.

This chain uses TRBV20-1 with TRBJ1-1; the D gene is possibly TRBD1 (5 bases). Trimming took off 0 bases at V and 0 bases at J, with 14 bases between the two ends. The CDR3 has 16 residues. Germline V gives CDR1 DFQATT, CDR2 SNEGSKA (reference sequence). The CDR3 here is CSARDTTAGMNTEAFF. The CDR3 coding sequence is TGCAGTGCTAGAGATACAACAGCAGGGATGAACACTGAAGCTTTCTTT.

This clonotype was seen a few times. The chain couples TRBV6-2 or TRBV6-3 to TRBJ2-7; D is possibly TRBD2 (5 bases). This CDR3 contains 19 residues. Germline lookup yields CDR1 MNHEY and CDR2 SVGEGT. The germline V and J ends were trimmed by 3 bases and 2 bases, with 26 bases remaining between them. In DNA form, the CDR3 reads TGTGCCAGCAGTTATCCCCGCGTGGTGAGCGGAGGCTACACCTACGAGCAGTACTTC. Amino acid sequence: CASSYPRVVSGGYTYEQYF.

This clonotype was seen repeatedly, ten times or more. This rearrangement joins TRBV2 to TRBJ2-1, with 7 bases that match TRBD2. CDR3 length equals 15 residues. J was trimmed by 9 bases and V by 1 base; bases with no gene match: 9. From germline, CDR1 is SNHLY and CDR2 FYNNEI. CDR3 DNA sequence: TGTGCCAGCAGTGAAGGGGCTAGCCCGGGGGGTGAGCAGTTCTTC. This encodes CASSEGASPGGEQFF.

This rearrangement joins TRBV5-1 to TRBJ2-5, with a tentative D call TRBD1 (6 bases). V lost 4 bases to trimming and J lost 0 bases, with 16 bases between them. The CDR3 consists of 16 residues. Looked up from germline, CDR1 is SGHRS and CDR2 is YFSETQ. CDR3 in amino acids: CASSPRTAQYQETQYF. The CDR3 DNA is TGCGCCAGCAGCCCCAGGACAGCTCAGTACCAAGAGACCCAGTACTTC.

This chain uses TRBV30 with TRBJ1-1, with TRBD1 matching 12 bases. Germline loops: CDR1 GTSNPN, CDR2 SVGIG (reference sequence). The CDR3 is 19 amino acids. The ends lost 2 bases at V and 1 base at J; junction bases unmatched: 14. The CDR3 loop is CAWSSWGDRGRWTNTEAFF. The CDR3, as DNA: TGTGCCTGGAGTTCTTGGGGGGACAGGGGGCGCTGGACGAACACTGAAGCTTTCTTT.

The genes are TRBV9 and TRBJ2-2, with 14 bases fitting TRBD2. Germline CDR1 SGDLS, CDR2 YYNGEE. The CDR3 has 17 residues. J lost 2 bases, V lost 4 bases, and 4 bases had no gene match. In DNA form, the CDR3 reads TGTGCCAGCAGCATCGGACTAGCGGGAGGTAACACCGGGGAGCTGTTTTTT. Its translation: CASSIGLAGGNTGELFF.

This clonotype was counted a few times. This chain connects TRBV7-3 to TRBJ2-2; 8 positions agree with TRBD1. The junction had 3 bases not matched to a gene; V was cut back by 5 bases and J by 1 base. CDR1 and CDR2 from the germline V gene are SGHTA and FQGTGA. The CDR3 runs 15 residues. CDR3 coding DNA: TGTGCCAGCAGCCCAGGGGGCATGAACACCGGGGAGCTGTTTTTT. Protein product: CASSPGGMNTGELFF.

This clonotype has more than one count but fewer than ten. This sequence joins TRBV5-5 and TRBJ2-2, with 9 bases fitting TRBD1. The CDR3 length is 16 residues. CDR1 and CDR2 (germline): SGHKS, YYEKEE (reference sequence). Trimming removed 4 bases from V and 6 bases from J; junction bases left unmatched: 10. The CDR3 region has the DNA TGTGCCAGCAGCCCACCGGGACAGGGCGTCCCCGGGGAGCTGTTTTTT. Protein: CASSPPGQGVPGELFF.

The V and J genes are TRBV2 and TRBJ2-5, with TRBD2 identical over 11 bases. The CDR3 consists of 17 residues. V gave up 4 bases and J gave up 3 bases; unmatched junction bases: 10. Germline-derived CDR1 and CDR2 are SNHLY and FYNNEI. In nucleotides, the CDR3 is TGTGCCAGCAGTGCCCTAGCGGGGGGTCCCAACAAAGAGACCCAGTACTTC. The encoded protein is CASSALAGGPNKETQYF.

In its sample, this clonotype was seen a few times. The gene calls are TRBV5-1 and TRBJ1-1, with D possibly TRBD1 on 6 matching bases. The CDR3 runs 15 residues. Per the germline V gene, CDR1 is SGHRS and CDR2 is YFSETQ. Trimming stripped 4 bases from V and 2 bases from J, with 15 bases between. The DNA of the CDR3 is TGCGCCAGCAGCAGTAGACAGGAACCAAACACTGAAGCTTTCTTT. Translating it yields CASSSRQEPNTEAFF.

The chain combines TRBV7-9 with TRBJ2-5, with 10 bases identical to TRBD1. With V trimmed by 5 bases and J by 1 base, 10 bases remained unmatched. The V gene's germline CDR1 is SEHNR and CDR2 FQNEAQ (reference sequence). CDR3 length equals 17 residues. CDR3 sequence: CASSTGTGERSQETQYF. The DNA of the CDR3 is TGTGCCAGCAGCACAGGGACAGGGGAGAGGAGCCAAGAGACCCAGTACTTC.

The V and J genes are TRBV6-2 or TRBV6-3 and TRBJ2-5; perhaps TRBD2 as D (5 bases). V dropped 5 bases and J dropped 4 bases, with 17 bases sitting between them. The CDR3 sequence is 15 residues long. CDR1 is MNHEY and CDR2 is SVGEGT in the germline V gene. This CDR3 is CASSDELAGAETQYF. CDR3 nucleotide sequence: TGTGCCAGCAGTGACGAGCTAGCAGGAGCAGAGACCCAGTACTTC.

This clonotype was counted only a few times. V gene TRBV4-1 combines with J gene TRBJ1-2, with 8 bases lining up with TRBD1. This CDR3 spans 17 amino acids. V lost 4 bases and J lost 7; bases outside the gene matches: 17. Germline loops: CDR1 MGHRA, CDR2 YSYEKL. CDR3: CASSPTEDRVKGGGYTF. In DNA, the CDR3 is TGCGCCAGCAGCCCCACGGAGGACAGGGTAAAGGGAGGTGGCTACACCTTC.

The table lists this clonotype with a count of one. The genes are TRBV7-2 and TRBJ1-2; a possible D gene is TRBD1 (5 bases). Germline CDR1 SGHTA, CDR2 FQGNSA. The CDR3 sequence is 14 residues long. V was pared by 1 base and J by 6 bases, with 12 bases between. CDR3 sequence reads: CASSLGLGGNGYTF. The CDR3 region has the DNA TGTGCCAGCAGCTTAGGGCTCGGGGGGAATGGCTACACCTTC.

This chain uses TRBV13 with TRBJ2-3; the D is unclear. The CDR3 spans 15 residues. The ends were cut back, 2 bases at V and 2 bases at J, with 11 bases in the middle. CDR1 and CDR2 from the germline V gene are PRHDT and FYEKMQ (reference sequence). Here the CDR3 reads CASSLRVTHTDTQYF. CDR3 DNA: TGTGCCAGCAGCTTAAGGGTGACCCACACAGATACGCAGTATTTT.

This clonotype appeared a few times. The chain couples TRBV29-1 to TRBJ1-1; 7 positions match TRBD1. Germline CDR1 and CDR2: SQVTM and ANQGSEA. Trimming took 3 bases from V and 4 from J; bases not matched to a gene: 5. The CDR3 is 13 amino acids. CDR3 sequence reads: CSVDGQGGTEAFF. CDR3 coding DNA: TGCAGCGTTGACGGGCAGGGGGGCACTGAAGCTTTCTTT.

The chain carries TRBV5-8 and TRBJ1-2; maybe TRBD1 (6 bases). Germline CDR1 is SGHTS and CDR2 is YDEGEE. The CDR3 runs to 18 residues. V was cut by 5 bases and J by 4 bases, with 27 bases left in between. The CDR3 region is CASRRMMFVDSTTYGYTF. CDR3 coding DNA: TGTGCCAGCAGGAGGATGATGTTTGTGGACAGTACTACCTATGGCTACACCTTC.

This chain joins TRBV15 and TRBJ2-3; 12 nucleotides agree with TRBD1. V lost 0 bases to trimming and J lost 6 bases; unmatched junction nucleotides: 4. The CDR3 extends over 16 amino acids. CDR1 LNHNV and CDR2 YYDKDF come from the germline V gene (reference sequence). The CDR3 reads CATSRDGTGGLDTQYF. CDR3 nucleotide sequence: TGTGCCACCAGCAGAGACGGGACAGGGGGCTTGGATACGCAGTATTTT.

This rearrangement joins TRBV12-3 or TRBV12-4 to TRBJ1-6, with D unclear. CDR3 length: 13 amino acids. V was shortened by 5 bases and J by 14 bases, with 16 bases between the two germline ends. CDR3 residues: CASSTTVMGALHF. For the CDR3, the DNA is TGTGCCAGCAGTACGACCGTTATGGGAGCCCTCCACTTT.

CDR3 region: CASREGGGGYGYTF. For the CDR3, the DNA is TGTGCCAGCAGAGAGGGGGGCGGAGGCTATGGCTACACCTTC. The V gene is TRBV12-3 or TRBV12-4, the J gene TRBJ1-2, with TRBD1 as a possible D gene (6 bases). Trimming cost V 6 bases and J 4 bases, with 15 bases left between them. CDR3 size: 14 residues.

The rearrangement joins TRBV7-2 to TRBJ2-3; D not resolved. Trimming removed 1 base from V and 0 bases from J, with 8 bases in between. Germline V gene data show CDR1 as SGHTA and CDR2 as FQGNSA. This CDR3 region has 15 residues. CDR3 DNA sequence: TGTGCCAGCAGCTTAGTCGGTATTAGCACAGATACGCAGTATTTT. This translates into CASSLVGISTDTQYF.

The chain links TRBV2 to TRBJ2-2, with 8 bases identical to TRBD1. The V gene end was trimmed by 7 bases and the J gene end by 4 bases; junction bases not matched to a gene: 5. The CDR3 extends over 14 amino acids. Germline CDR1 and CDR2: SNHLY and FYNNEI. As DNA, the CDR3 is TGTGCCAGCAAAAGACAGGGGAGCACCGGGGAGCTGTTTTTT. This gives the protein CASKRQGSTGELFF.

This clonotype has just a few counts. This chain joins TRBV7-2 and TRBJ2-7; TRBD2 is a possible D gene (5 bases). Germline V gene lookup returns CDR1 SGHTA and CDR2 FQGNSA. V lost 0 bases to trimming and J lost 6 bases, with 18 bases between them. The CDR3 has 16 residues. For the CDR3, the DNA is TGTGCCAGCAGCTTAGCGCCGGGCGGGCCGCAGAGCGAGCAGTACTTC. Its translation: CASSLAPGGPQSEQYF.

This clonotype was found many times. The chain recombines TRBV18 with TRBJ2-5; unclear D gene. CDR3 length: 12 residues. The V and J ends lost 8 bases and 0 bases respectively, with 7 bases between them. Germline V gives CDR1 KGHSH, CDR2 LQKENI. The CDR3 DNA is TGTGCCAGCAGCCCCTACCAAGAGACCCAGTACTTC. Residues: CASSPYQETQYF.

The table lists this clonotype with a few counts. The chain is built from TRBV9 and TRBJ2-1; 9 positions match TRBD2. The V gene's germline CDR1 is SGDLS and CDR2 YYNGEE. V lost 4 bases, J lost 6 bases, and 11 bases stayed unmatched. The CDR3 loop spans 16 amino acids. DNA of the CDR3: TGTGCCAGCAGCCCTCGGAGTAGCGGGGGCCTCAATGAGCAGTTCTTC. Protein: CASSPRSSGGLNEQFF.